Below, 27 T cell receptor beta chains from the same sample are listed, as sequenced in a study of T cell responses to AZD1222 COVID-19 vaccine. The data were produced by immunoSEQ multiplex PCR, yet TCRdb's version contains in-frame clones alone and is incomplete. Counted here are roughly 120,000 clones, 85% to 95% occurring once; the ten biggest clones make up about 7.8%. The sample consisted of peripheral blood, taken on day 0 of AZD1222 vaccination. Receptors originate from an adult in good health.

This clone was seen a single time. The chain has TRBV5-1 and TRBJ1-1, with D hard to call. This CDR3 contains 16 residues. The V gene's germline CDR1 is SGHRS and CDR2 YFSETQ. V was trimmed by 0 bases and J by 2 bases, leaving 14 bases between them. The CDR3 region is CASSLVSPLTNTEAFF. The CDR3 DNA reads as TGCGCCAGCAGCTTGGTATCTCCCCTAACTAACACTGAAGCTTTCTTT. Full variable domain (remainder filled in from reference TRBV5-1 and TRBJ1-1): KAGVTQTPRYLIKTRGQQVTLSCSPISGHRSVSWYQQTPGQGLQFLFEYFSETQRNKGNFPGRFSGRQFSNSRSEMNVSTLELGDSALYLCASSLVSPLTNTEAFFGQGTRLTVV.

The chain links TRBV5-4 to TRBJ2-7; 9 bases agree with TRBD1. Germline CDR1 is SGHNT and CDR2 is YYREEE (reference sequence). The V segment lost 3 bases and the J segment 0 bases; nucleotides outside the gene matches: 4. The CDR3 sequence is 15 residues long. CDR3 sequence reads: CASSSGTGSSYEQYF. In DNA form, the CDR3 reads TGTGCCAGCAGCTCCGGGACAGGGAGCTCCTACGAGCAGTACTTC.

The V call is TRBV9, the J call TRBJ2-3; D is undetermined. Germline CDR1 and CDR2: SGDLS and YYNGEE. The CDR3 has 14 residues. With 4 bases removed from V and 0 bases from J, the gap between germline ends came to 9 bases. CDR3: CASSLPGSTDTQYF. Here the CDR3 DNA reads TGTGCCAGCAGCCTGCCGGGTAGCACAGATACGCAGTATTTT.

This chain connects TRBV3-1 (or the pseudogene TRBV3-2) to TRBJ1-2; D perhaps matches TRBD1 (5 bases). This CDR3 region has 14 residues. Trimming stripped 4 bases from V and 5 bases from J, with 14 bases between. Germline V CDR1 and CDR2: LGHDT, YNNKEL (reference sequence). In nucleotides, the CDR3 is TGTGCCAGCAGCCGGGCAGGGACTTTGTATGGCTACACCTTC. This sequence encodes CASSRAGTLYGYTF.

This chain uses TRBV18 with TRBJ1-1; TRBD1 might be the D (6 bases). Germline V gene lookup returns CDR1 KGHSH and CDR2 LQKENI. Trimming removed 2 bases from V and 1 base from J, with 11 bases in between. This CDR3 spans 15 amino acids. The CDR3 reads CASSPGPGANTEAFF. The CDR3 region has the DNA TGTGCCAGCTCACCAGGTCCAGGGGCGAACACTGAAGCTTTCTTT.

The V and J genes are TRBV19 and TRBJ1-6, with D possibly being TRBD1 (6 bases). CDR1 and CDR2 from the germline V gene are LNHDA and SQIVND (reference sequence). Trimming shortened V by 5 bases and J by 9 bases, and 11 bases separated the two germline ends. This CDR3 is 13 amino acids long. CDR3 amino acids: CASSLQGFSPLHF. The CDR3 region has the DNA TGTGCCAGTAGTCTACAGGGTTTTTCACCCCTCCACTTT.

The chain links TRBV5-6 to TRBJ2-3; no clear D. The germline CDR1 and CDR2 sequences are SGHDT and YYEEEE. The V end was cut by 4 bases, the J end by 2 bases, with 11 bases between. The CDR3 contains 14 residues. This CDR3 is CASSPGPNTDTQYF. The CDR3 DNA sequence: TGTGCCAGCAGCCCCGGGCCAAACACAGATACGCAGTATTTT.

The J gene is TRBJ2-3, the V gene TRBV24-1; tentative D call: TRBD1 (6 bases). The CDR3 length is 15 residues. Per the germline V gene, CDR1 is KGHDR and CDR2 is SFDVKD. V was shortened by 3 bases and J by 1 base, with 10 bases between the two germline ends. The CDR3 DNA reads TGTGCCACCAGTGATCCCAGGGGTGGCACAGATACGCAGTATTTT. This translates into CATSDPRGGTDTQYF.

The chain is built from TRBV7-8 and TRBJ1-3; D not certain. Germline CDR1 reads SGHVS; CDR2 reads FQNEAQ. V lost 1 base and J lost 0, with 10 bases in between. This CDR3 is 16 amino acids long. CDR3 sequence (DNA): TGTGCCAGCAGCTTAGGTGGTCAGATCTCTGGAAACACCATATATTTT. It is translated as CASSLGGQISGNTIYF.

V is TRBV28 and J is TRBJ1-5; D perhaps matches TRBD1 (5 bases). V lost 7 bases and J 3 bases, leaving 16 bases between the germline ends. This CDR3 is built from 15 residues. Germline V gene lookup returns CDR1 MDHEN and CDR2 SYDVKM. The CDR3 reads CASTLRGENNQPQHF. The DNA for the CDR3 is TGTGCCAGCACCCTTAGAGGGGAGAACAATCAGCCCCAGCATTTT.

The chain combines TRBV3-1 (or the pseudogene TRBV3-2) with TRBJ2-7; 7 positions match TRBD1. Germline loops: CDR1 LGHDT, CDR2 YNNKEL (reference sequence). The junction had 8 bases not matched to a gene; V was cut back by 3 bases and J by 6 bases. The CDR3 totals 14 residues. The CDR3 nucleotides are TGTGCCAGCAGCCAGGGTCGACAGGGCTCCGAGCAGTACTTC. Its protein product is CASSQGRQGSEQYF.

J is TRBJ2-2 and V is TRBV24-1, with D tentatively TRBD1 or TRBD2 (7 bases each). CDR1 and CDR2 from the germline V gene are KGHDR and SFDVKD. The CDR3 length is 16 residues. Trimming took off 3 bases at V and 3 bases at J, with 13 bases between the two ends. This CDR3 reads CATSDQTGRDTGELFF. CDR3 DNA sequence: TGTGCCACCAGTGATCAGACAGGGAGGGACACCGGGGAGCTGTTTTTT.

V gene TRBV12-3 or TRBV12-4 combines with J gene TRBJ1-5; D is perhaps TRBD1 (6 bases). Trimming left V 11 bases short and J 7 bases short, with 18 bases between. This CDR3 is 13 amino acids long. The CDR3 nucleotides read TGTGCCTCAACCCGGACAGAAAGGCAGCCCCAGCATTTT. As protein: CASTRTERQPQHF.

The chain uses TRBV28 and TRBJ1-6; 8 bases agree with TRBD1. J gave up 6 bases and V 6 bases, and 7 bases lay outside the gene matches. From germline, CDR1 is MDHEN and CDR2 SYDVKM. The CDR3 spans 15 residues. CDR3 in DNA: TGTGCCAGCAGACCCCGGGACAGGATTAATTCACCCCTCCACTTT. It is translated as CASRPRDRINSPLHF. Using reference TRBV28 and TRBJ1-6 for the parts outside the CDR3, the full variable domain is DVKVTQSSRYLVKRTGEKVFLECVQDMDHENMFWYRQDPGLGLRLIYFSYDVKMKEKGDIPEGYSVSREKKERFSLILESASTNQTSMYLCASRPRDRINSPLHFGNGTRLTVT.

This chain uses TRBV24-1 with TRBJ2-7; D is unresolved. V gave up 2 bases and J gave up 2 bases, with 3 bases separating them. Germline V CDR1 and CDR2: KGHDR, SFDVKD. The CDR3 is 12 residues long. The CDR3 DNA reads TGTGCCACCAGTGATTCGACCTACGAGCAGTACTTC. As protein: CATSDSTYEQYF.

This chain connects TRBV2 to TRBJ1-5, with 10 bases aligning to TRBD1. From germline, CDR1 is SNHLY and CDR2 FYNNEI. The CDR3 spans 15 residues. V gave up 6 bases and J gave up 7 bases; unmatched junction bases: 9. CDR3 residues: CASSLPGTGDQPQHF. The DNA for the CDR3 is TGTGCCAGCAGCCTGCCCGGGACAGGGGACCAGCCCCAGCATTTT.

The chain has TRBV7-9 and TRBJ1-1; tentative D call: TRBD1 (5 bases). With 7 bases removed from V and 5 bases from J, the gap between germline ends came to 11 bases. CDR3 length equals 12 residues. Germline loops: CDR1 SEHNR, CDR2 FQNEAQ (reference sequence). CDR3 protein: CASTREGTEAFF. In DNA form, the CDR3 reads TGTGCCAGCACCAGGGAGGGGACTGAAGCTTTCTTT.

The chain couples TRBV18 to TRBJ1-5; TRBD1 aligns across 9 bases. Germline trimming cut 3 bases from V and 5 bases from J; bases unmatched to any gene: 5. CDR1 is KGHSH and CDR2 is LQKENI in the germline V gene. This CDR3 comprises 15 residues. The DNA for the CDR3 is TGTGCCAGCTCACCGGGACAGGGAACCGATCAGCCCCAGCATTTT. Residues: CASSPGQGTDQPQHF. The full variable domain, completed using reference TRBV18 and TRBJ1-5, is NAGVMQNPRHLVRRRGQEARLRCSPMKGHSHVYWYRQLPEEGLKFMVYLQKENIIDESGMPKERFSAEFPKEGPSILRIQQVVRGDSAAYFCASSPGQGTDQPQHFGDGTRLSIL.

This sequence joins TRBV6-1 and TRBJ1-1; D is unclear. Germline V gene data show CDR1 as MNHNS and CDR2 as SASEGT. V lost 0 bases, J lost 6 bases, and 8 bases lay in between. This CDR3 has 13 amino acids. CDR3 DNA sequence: TGTGCCAGCAGTGAAGCGGGTATACCTGAAGCTTTCTTT. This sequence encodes CASSEAGIPEAFF.

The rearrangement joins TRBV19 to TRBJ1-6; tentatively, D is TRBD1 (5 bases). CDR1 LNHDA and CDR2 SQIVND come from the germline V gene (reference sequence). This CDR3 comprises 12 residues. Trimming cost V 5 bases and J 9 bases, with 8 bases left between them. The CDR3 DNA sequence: TGTGCCAGTAGTGCTGGGGCTTCACCCCTCCACTTT. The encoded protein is CASSAGASPLHF.

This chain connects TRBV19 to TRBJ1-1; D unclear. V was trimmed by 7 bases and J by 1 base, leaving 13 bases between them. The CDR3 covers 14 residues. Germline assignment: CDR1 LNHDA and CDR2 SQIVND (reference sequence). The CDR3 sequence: CASTNTGENTEAFF. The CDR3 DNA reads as TGTGCCAGTACCAACACCGGAGAGAACACTGAAGCTTTCTTT. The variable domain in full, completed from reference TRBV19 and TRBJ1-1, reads DGGITQSPKYLFRKEGQNVTLSCEQNLNHDAMYWYRQDPGQGLRLIYYSQIVNDFQKGDIAEGYSVSREKKESFPLTVTSAQKNPTAFYLCASTNTGENTEAFFGQGTRLTVV.

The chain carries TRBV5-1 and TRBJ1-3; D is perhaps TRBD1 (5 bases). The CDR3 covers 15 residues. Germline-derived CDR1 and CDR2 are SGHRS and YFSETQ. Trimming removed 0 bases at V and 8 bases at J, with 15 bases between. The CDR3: CASSLEGRVIDTIYF. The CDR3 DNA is TGCGCCAGCAGCTTGGAAGGCAGGGTCATAGACACCATATATTTT.

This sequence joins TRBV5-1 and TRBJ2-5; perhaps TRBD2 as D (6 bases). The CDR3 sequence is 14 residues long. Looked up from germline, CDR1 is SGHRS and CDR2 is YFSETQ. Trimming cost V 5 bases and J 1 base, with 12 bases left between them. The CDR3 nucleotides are TGCGCCAGCAGGAACGGGGGAACCCAAGAGACCCAGTACTTC. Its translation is CASRNGGTQETQYF.

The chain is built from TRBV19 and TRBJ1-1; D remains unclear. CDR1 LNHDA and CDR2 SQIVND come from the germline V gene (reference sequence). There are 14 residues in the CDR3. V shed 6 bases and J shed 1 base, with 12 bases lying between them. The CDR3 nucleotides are TGTGCCAGTAGCGGCAGGAGAACGAACACTGAAGCTTTCTTT. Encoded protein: CASSGRRTNTEAFF.

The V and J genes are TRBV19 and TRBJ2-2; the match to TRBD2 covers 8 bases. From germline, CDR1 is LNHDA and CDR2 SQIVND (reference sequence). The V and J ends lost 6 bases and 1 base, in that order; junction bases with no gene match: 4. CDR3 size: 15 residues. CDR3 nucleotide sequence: TGTGCCAGTAGGCCGAGCGGGGGGAACACCGGGGAGCTGTTTTTT. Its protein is CASRPSGGNTGELFF.

CDR3 protein: CASSADRLSTDTQYF. CDR3 coding DNA: TGTGCCAGCAGCGCCGACAGGCTTAGCACAGATACGCAGTATTTT. V and J are TRBV6-5 and TRBJ2-3, with TRBD1 as a possible D gene (6 bases). The CDR3 runs to 15 residues. The germline V gene encodes CDR1 MNHEY and CDR2 SVGAGI. V lost 6 bases, J lost 0 bases, and 13 bases lay in between.

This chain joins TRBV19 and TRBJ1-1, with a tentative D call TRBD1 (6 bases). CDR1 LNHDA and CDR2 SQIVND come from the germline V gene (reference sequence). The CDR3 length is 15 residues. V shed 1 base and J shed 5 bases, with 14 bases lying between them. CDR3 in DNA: TGTGCCAGTAGTATAGGCTGGGGGGCGAGGACTGAAGCTTTCTTT. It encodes CASSIGWGARTEAFF.